This TCR beta chain appears in the sequencing data of a study of blood T cell repertoires in COVID-19. Original analysis: By means of reference gene primer amplification, nucleated cell counts were estimated. Method: immunoSEQ multiplex PCR; TCRdb's copy keeps in-frame clones and lacks some. Clone size and the V and J calls come from that table; the DNA yielded D and trimming. The repertoire holds approximately 150,000 clones, with 70% to 90% as singletons. The germline gives CDR1 KGHDR, CDR2 SFDVKD. V lost 6 bases and J 6 bases, leaving 13 bases between the germline ends. The CDR3 loop spans 14 amino acids.

The sequenced sample consisted of peripheral blood. The source of this sequence is a woman in her forties or fifties with COVID-19, enrolled during active disease. The chain uses TRBV24-1 and TRBJ2-2; tentative D call: TRBD2 (5 bases). CDR3 amino acids: CATSPGFSAGELFF. The CDR3 DNA reads as TGTGCCACCAGTCCGGGGTTCAGTGCCGGGGAGCTGTTTTTT.